This is a list of T cell receptor beta chains from one sample in a study of molecular identifiers for immune sequencing clone quantification. Via MiXCR, TCRdb re-called the PCR reads, giving one row per CDR3 protein. The sample has approximately 550,000 distinct CDR3 sequences, under 30% seen once; the top ten hold approximately 0.8%. Sequencing was carried out using naive CD8+ T cells from blood, with Jurkat cell RNA spiked in. Every receptor here comes from a human donor in good health. Some libraries in this study had Jurkat cell RNA spiked in. Each CDR3 is given with its conserved first and last residue. The D gene is left open where the match is weak. Clone size is shown for a subset of rows, as once, few, many or a class of expanded clone.

V gene	J gene	clone size	D gene	CDR3 DNA	CDR3 protein
TRBV5-6	TRBJ2-5	many	TRBD1	TGTGCCAGCAGCTTGGATACCGGGACAGGGGAAGAGACCCAGTACTTC	CASSLDTGTGEETQYF
TRBV12-5	TRBJ2-1	-	-	TGTGCTAGTGGTTTGGTAACGGGGACGCTTTCCTACAATGAGCTGTTCTTC	CASGLVTGTLSYNELFF
TRBV15	TRBJ2-1	many	-	TGTGCCACCAGTGAGTACAATGAGCAGTTCTTC	CATSEYNEQFF
TRBV27	TRBJ2-2	-	-	TGTGCCAGCAGTTTAAGACAGGACCCCCGGGAGGACACCGGGGAGCTGTTTTTT	CASSLRQDPREDTGELFF
TRBV12-3/TRBV12-4	TRBJ1-1	-	-	TGTGCCAGCAGATTGGAGGGTCGGGACACTGAAGCTTTCTTT	CASRLEGRDTEAFF
TRBV7-2	TRBJ2-1	many	-	TGTGCCAGCAGCTCTGAGCGTCAGGGGACTCGGGGGCAGTTCTTC	CASSSERQGTRGQFF
TRBV7-2	TRBJ2-2	-	TRBD2	TGTGCCAGCAGCTTAGTTCGTCGGCGGGAGTTGGCCGGGGAGCTGTTTTTT	CASSLVRRRELAGELFF
TRBV20-1	TRBJ2-7	few	TRBD2	TGCAGTGCTAGAGCACTAAGACGGACTAGCGGGAGGGCCCCTACGGGGGAGCAGTACTTC	CSARALRRTSGRAPTGEQYF
TRBV12-3/TRBV12-4	TRBJ2-2	-	-	TGTGCCAGCAGTTTCCTGGGAACCGGGGAGCTGTTTTTT	CASSFLGTGELFF
TRBV27	TRBJ1-2	-	-	TGTGCCAGCAGCGCTGGCATGGGGTATGGCTACACCTTC	CASSAGMGYGYTF
TRBV12-3/TRBV12-4	TRBJ1-2	-	-	TGTGCCAGCAGTTTCACCATCACAAGTGGCTACACCTTC	CASSFTITSGYTF
TRBV6-2/TRBV6-3	TRBJ2-2	-	-	TGTGCCAGCAGTTACTGGTCACCCACGGAGATTAACACCGGGGAGCTGTTTTTT	CASSYWSPTEINTGELFF
TRBV4-1	TRBJ2-7	few	-	TGCGCCAGCAGCCAAGATCCGAGACAGAGCTCCTACGAGCAGTACTTC	CASSQDPRQSSYEQYF
TRBV30	TRBJ2-7	-	-	TGTGCCTGGAGTGTAACAGGGAACGAGCAGTACTTC	CAWSVTGNEQYF
TRBV6-2/TRBV6-3	TRBJ1-1	-	-	TGTGCCAGCAGTTACCTAAACACTGAAGCTCTCTTT	CASSYLNTEALF
TRBV4-3	TRBJ1-5	many	-	TGCGCCAGCAGCCAAGTGGCTTTTCAGCCCCAGCATTTT	CASSQVAFQPQHF
TRBV7-2	TRBJ2-3	many	TRBD2	TGTGCCAGCAGCTTCCTTAGCGGGGGGTACACAGATACGCAGTATTTT	CASSFLSGGYTDTQYF
TRBV10-3	TRBJ2-7	few	TRBD2	TGTGCCATCAGTGACCTTAGCGGGGGCGAGCAGTACTTC	CAISDLSGGEQYF
TRBV9	TRBJ2-6	-	TRBD2	TGTGTCAGCAGCGTTGGGACGGGGGGGCTTGGGGCCAACGTCCTGACTTTC	CVSSVGTGGLGANVLTF
TRBV29-1	TRBJ2-4	many	TRBD2	TGCAGCGTCCGGACTAGCGGCACCAATGGGAGAAACATTCAGTACTTC	CSVRTSGTNGRNIQYF
TRBV30	TRBJ2-5	few	-	TGTGCCTGCGACAGGGCGGCGGGGGAGACCCAGTACTTC	CACDRAAGETQYF
TRBV4-3	TRBJ1-1	few	-	TGCGCCAGCAGCCAAGGACCACAGACCCCCCCGTTGACTTTCTTT	CASSQGPQTPPLTFF
TRBV20-1	TRBJ1-2	many	-	TGCAGTGCTAACCAGGGTCGAAGCTATGGCTACACCTTC	CSANQGRSYGYTF
TRBV13	TRBJ1-1	-	-	TGTGCCAGCAGCTTAGCCGGTTCGGGGGAGGCTGAAGCTTTCTTT	CASSLAGSGEAEAFF
TRBV12-3/TRBV12-4	TRBJ2-7	few	-	TGTGCCAGCAGTTTAAATTCTGAGACGTCCTGGGAGCAGTACTTC	CASSLNSETSWEQYF
TRBV7-2	TRBJ2-2	many	-	TGTGCCAGCAGCCCCAGCGGAACCGGGGAGCTGTTTTTT	CASSPSGTGELFF
TRBV28	TRBJ2-7	-	-	TGTGCCAGCAGTGCCCCCGCAGGGGGGATAAGGGAGCAGTACTTC	CASSAPAGGIREQYF
TRBV6-6	TRBJ2-7	-	TRBD1	TGTGCCAGCATAGTCTGGGACCCGGGACAGGGCTCCTACGAGCAGTACTTC	CASIVWDPGQGSYEQYF
TRBV6-1	TRBJ1-1	many	-	TGTGCCAGCAGAGAGTCATCGTCCACTGAAGCTTTCTTT	CASRESSSTEAFF
TRBV28	TRBJ1-2	many	-	TGTGCCAGCAGTTCCCCAGATGCGGGGGCCCACACTAACTATGGCTACACCTTC	CASSSPDAGAHTNYGYTF
TRBV27	TRBJ2-7	-	TRBD2	TGTGCCAGCAGTTTCGGACTAGCCCTCTCCTACGAGCAGTACTTC	CASSFGLALSYEQYF
TRBV28	TRBJ2-7	-	-	TGTGCCAGCAGTCACCGGGGTATCTACGAGCAGTACTTC	CASSHRGIYEQYF
TRBV7-2	TRBJ1-1	many	-	TGTGCCAGCAGCTTAGGTCTGGGGGAGTTCACTGAAGCTTTCTTT	CASSLGLGEFTEAFF